This is a list of T cell receptor beta chains from one sample in a study of shared clonotypes between healthy human individuals. The protocol was immunoSEQ multiplex PCR, while the TCRdb copy is restricted to in-frame clones and leaves out a portion. The table includes about 79,000 clones, about 61% detected once. The source material was memory CD8+ T cells sorted from blood. These receptors originate from a young man in good health. Both conserved end residues are trimmed from each CDR3. The order of the fields is clone size, V gene, CDR3 length, J gene, CDR3 protein. A clone size is listed for some rows: how often the clone was seen (once, few, many), or a class if it is expanded.

>.|TRBV6-5|11|TRBJ2-7
ASSYLGNGEQY
>once|TRBV5-1|10|TRBJ2-4
ASSLVGDIQY
>.|TRBV20-1|8|TRBJ1-4
SARWEKLF
>once|TRBV6-1|11|TRBJ1-2
ASNSETYYGYT
>.|TRBV28|10|TRBJ2-7
ASRSLSYEQY
>.|TRBV19|12|TRBJ2-1
ASSIRPADNEQF
>.|TRBV27|8|TRBJ2-7
ASTALEQY
>.|TRBV7-9|13|TRBJ2-5
ASSDDRGIQETQY
>few|TRBV6-6|9|TRBJ2-2
ATITGGELF
>.|TRBV6-5|13|TRBJ1-2
ASSFPGGGLHGYT
>few|TRBV5-6|14|TRBJ2-3
ASSSGTDTSTDTQY
>.|TRBV28|10|TRBJ2-7
ASSSTSYEQY
>.|TRBV5-4|12|TRBJ1-3
ASSLGQGGNTIY
>.|TRBV20-1|9|TRBJ1-1
SARGYGEAF
>.|TRBV9|14|TRBJ2-5
ASGGPGQGPQETQY
>once|TRBV11-3|13|TRBJ2-1
ASSLDGGFDNEQF
>.|TRBV7-2|13|TRBJ1-2
ASSFSPALAYGYT
>.|TRBV6-6|12|TRBJ2-1
ASSRGREYNEQF